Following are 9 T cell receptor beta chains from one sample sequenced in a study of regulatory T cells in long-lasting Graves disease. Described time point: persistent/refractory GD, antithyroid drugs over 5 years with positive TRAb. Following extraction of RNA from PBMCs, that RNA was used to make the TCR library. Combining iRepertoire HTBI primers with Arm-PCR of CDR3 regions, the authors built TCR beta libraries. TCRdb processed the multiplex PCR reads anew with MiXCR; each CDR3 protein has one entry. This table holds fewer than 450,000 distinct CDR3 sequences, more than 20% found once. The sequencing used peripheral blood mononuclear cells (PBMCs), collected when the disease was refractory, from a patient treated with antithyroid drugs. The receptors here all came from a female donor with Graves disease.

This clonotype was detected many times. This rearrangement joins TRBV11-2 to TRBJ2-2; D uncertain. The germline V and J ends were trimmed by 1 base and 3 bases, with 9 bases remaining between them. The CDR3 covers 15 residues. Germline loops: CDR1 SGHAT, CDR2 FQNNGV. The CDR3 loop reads CASSLVRVYTGELFF. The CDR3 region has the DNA TGTGCCAGCAGCTTAGTAAGGGTTTACACCGGGGAGCTGTTTTTT.

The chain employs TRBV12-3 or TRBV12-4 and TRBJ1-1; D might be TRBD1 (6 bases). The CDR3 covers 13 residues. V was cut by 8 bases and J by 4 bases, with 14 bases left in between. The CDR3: CASQQGWGTEAFF. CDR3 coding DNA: TGTGCCAGCCAACAGGGTTGGGGCACTGAAGCTTTCTTT.

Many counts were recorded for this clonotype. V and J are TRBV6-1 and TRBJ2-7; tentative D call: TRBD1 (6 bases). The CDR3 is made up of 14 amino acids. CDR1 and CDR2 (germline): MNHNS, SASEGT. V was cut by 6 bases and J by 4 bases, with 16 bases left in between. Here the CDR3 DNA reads TGTGCCAGCAGAGACGGGACAATGGTTTACGAGCAGTACTTC. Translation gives CASRDGTMVYEQYF.

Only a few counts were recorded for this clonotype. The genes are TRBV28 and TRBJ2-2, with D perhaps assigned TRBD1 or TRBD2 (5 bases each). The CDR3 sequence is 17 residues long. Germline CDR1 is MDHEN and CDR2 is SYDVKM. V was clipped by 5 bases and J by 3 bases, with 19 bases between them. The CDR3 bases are TGTGCCAGCAGTAGAAAACGAGGGACCTTACACACCGGGGAGCTGTTTTTT. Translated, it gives CASSRKRGTLHTGELFF.

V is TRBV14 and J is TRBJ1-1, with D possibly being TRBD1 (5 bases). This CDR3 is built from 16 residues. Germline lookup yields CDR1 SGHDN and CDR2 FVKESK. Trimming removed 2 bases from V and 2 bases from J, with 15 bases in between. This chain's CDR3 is CASSQFLAGFNTEAFF. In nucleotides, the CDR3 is TGTGCCAGCAGCCAATTCTTGGCAGGGTTTAACACTGAAGCTTTCTTT.

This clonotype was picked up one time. CDR3 region: CAIAWQNSGANVLTF. The CDR3 DNA is TGTGCCATCGCGTGGCAGAACTCTGGGGCCAACGTCCTGACTTTC. V usage is TRBV10-3 and J usage is TRBJ2-6; no firm D call. The CDR3 loop spans 15 amino acids. The germline gives CDR1 ENHRY, CDR2 SYGVKD. V was cut by 8 bases and J by 0 bases, with 11 bases left in between.

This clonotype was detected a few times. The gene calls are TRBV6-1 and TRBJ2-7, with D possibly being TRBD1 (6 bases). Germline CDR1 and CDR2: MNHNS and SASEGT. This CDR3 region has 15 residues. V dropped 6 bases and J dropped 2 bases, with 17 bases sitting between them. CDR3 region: CASSAGTKLTYEQYF. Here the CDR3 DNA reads TGTGCCAGCAGCGCCGGGACAAAATTAACCTACGAGCAGTACTTC.

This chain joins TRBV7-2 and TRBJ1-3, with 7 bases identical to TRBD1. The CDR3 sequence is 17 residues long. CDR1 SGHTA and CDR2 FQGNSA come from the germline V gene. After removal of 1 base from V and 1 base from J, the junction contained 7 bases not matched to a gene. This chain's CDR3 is CASSLEGQVFSGNTIYF. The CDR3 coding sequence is TGTGCCAGCAGCTTAGAAGGACAGGTCTTTTCTGGAAACACCATATATTTT.

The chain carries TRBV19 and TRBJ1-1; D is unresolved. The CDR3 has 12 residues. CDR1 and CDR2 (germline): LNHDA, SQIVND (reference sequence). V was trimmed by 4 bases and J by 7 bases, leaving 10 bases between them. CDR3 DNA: TGTGCCAGTAGTACCCTGGGGATTGAAGCTTTCTTT. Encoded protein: CASSTLGIEAFF.